Following are 25 T cell receptor beta chains from one sample sequenced in a study of response to subunit inactivated influenza vaccine. Each CDR3 protein gets one entry after TCRdb re-called the RT-PCR reads with MiXCR. The data hold about 830,000 distinct CDR3 sequences, with roughly 20% observed a single time. Sequenced material: PBMCs from blood, taken approximately 5 days after vaccination. The receptors come from a man in his forties or fifties who received an inactivated influenza vaccine.

This clonotype has only a few counts. The chain joins TRBV20-1 to TRBJ2-5; D is unresolved. Germline assignment: CDR1 DFQATT and CDR2 SNEGSKA (reference sequence). The CDR3 loop spans 16 amino acids. The ends were cut back, 3 bases at V and 2 bases at J, with 19 bases in the middle. The CDR3 bases are TGCAGTGCTAGTTTCTATTTTCCCATTCTACAAGAGACCCAGTACTTC. This sequence encodes CSASFYFPILQETQYF.

This rearrangement joins TRBV7-2 to TRBJ2-5, with 7 bases matching TRBD1. Germline V gene lookup returns CDR1 SGHTA and CDR2 FQGNSA. This CDR3 is built from 15 residues. The trim removed 2 bases at V and 1 base at J, leaving 4 bases unmatched. The CDR3: CASSLYGTAQETQYF. CDR3 bases: TGTGCCAGCAGCTTATACGGGACAGCCCAAGAGACCCAGTACTTC.

V usage is TRBV12-3 or TRBV12-4 and J usage is TRBJ2-1; TRBD2 matches at 13 bases. With V trimmed by 6 bases and J by 1 base, 12 bases remained unmatched. CDR3 size: 19 residues. This CDR3 reads CASRTESGLAGRSYNEQFF. CDR3 coding DNA: TGTGCCAGCAGGACAGAGTCGGGACTAGCGGGAAGGTCCTACAATGAGCAGTTCTTC.

This clonotype has a count of ten or more. The chain is built from TRBV4-2 and TRBJ2-1; 8 bases align to TRBD2. V gave up 0 bases and J gave up 3 bases; unmatched junction bases: 1. From germline, CDR1 is LGHNA and CDR2 YNFKEQ. This CDR3 is built from 15 residues. DNA of the CDR3: TGTGCCAGCAGCCAAGACGGGGGGGTCTACAATGAGCAGTTCTTC. Residues: CASSQDGGVYNEQFF.

This clonotype was seen a few times. The J gene is TRBJ1-1, the V gene TRBV4-3; no clear D. Germline assignment: CDR1 LGHNA and CDR2 YSLEER. The V gene lost 0 bases and the J gene lost 6 bases, with 11 bases spanning the gap. This CDR3 is built from 14 residues. CDR3 in amino acids: CASSQDHGEPEAFF. The DNA for the CDR3 is TGCGCCAGCAGCCAAGACCATGGGGAACCTGAAGCTTTCTTT.

This clonotype appeared a few times. The chain joins TRBV6-5 to TRBJ2-2; D ambiguous. V shed 0 bases and J shed 6 bases, with 8 bases lying between them. Per the germline V gene, CDR1 is MNHEY and CDR2 is SVGAGI. The CDR3 covers 14 residues. The CDR3: CASSYSSLAGELFF. CDR3 nucleotide sequence: TGTGCCAGCAGTTACTCGTCCTTGGCCGGGGAGCTGTTTTTT.

The rearrangement uses TRBV29-1 and TRBJ1-3; D gene uncertain. Germline CDR1 reads SQVTM; CDR2 reads ANQGSEA. The CDR3 totals 12 residues. This chain's CDR3 is CGASGSGNTIYF. DNA for the CDR3: TGCGGCGCGAGTGGCTCTGGAAACACCATATATTTT.

Only one count was recorded for this clonotype. J is TRBJ1-6 and V is TRBV27; 7 nucleotides line up with TRBD1. The CDR3 runs 14 residues. Trimming cost V 7 bases and J 7 bases; bases outside gene matches: 7. The germline V gene encodes CDR1 MNHEY and CDR2 SMNVEV (reference sequence). Written as DNA, the CDR3 is TGTGCCAGCACCTGGACAGGAGGAAATTCACCCCTCCACTTT. Residues: CASTWTGGNSPLHF.

The rearrangement joins TRBV24-1 to TRBJ2-1; TRBD2 matches at 12 bases. The CDR3 extends over 16 amino acids. V dropped 3 bases and J dropped 7; count of bases not matched to a gene: 6. Per germline, CDR1 KGHDR and CDR2 SFDVKD. CDR3 in DNA: TGTGCCACCAGTGATCCACGGACTAGCGGGGCTAATGAGCAGTTCTTC. Its translation is CATSDPRTSGANEQFF.

On this clonotype: Germline and junction disagree at one end, which may indicate a read error. This rearrangement joins TRBV6-1 to TRBJ1-2, with 7 bases aligning to TRBD1. CDR3 length: 11 amino acids. Germline CDR1 and CDR2: MNHNS and SASEGT. In DNA form, the CDR3 reads TGTGCCAGCAGTGAGCAGGGGGGAAGATCCTTC. Its protein product is CASSEQGGRSF.

This clonotype was found a few times. V gene TRBV7-2 combines with J gene TRBJ1-2; D possibly corresponds to TRBD1 (6 bases). The germline V gene has CDR1 SGHTA and CDR2 FQGNSA. CDR3 length equals 14 residues. V was cut by 1 base and J by 4 bases, with 10 bases left in between. The CDR3 DNA reads as TGTGCCAGCAGCTTAGGTGGGGGGCCCTATGGCTACACCTTC. This sequence encodes CASSLGGGPYGYTF.

This chain links TRBV7-9 with TRBJ1-1; D unclear. With 7 bases removed from V and 6 bases from J, the gap between germline ends came to 12 bases. Germline V CDR1 and CDR2: SEHNR, FQNEAQ (reference sequence). This CDR3 comprises 12 residues. The CDR3 bases are TGTGCCAGCACCCCGGACGGCGCTGAAGCTTTCTTT. Residues: CASTPDGAEAFF.

The rearrangement uses TRBV4-2 and TRBJ2-1, with D perhaps matching TRBD1 (6 bases). Germline V lookup: CDR1 LGHNA, CDR2 YNFKEQ. V lost 4 bases and J 8 bases, leaving 12 bases between the germline ends. The CDR3 is made up of 13 amino acids. For the CDR3, the DNA is TGTGCCAGCAGCCGAATCAGGGGCGATGAGCAGTTCTTC. This sequence encodes CASSRIRGDEQFF.

This chain connects TRBV7-8 to TRBJ2-5, with a weak D call TRBD1 (6 bases). Germline CDR1 reads SGHVS; CDR2 reads FQNEAQ. The CDR3 consists of 14 residues. V gave up 2 bases and J gave up 5 bases, with 12 bases separating them. The CDR3 DNA sequence: TGTGCCAGCAGCTTACCACAGGGCAGGGAGACCCAGTACTTC. This translates into CASSLPQGRETQYF.

This sequence joins TRBV5-1 and TRBJ2-3, with D possibly being TRBD1 (6 bases). The germline CDR1 and CDR2 sequences are SGHRS and YFSETQ. This CDR3 comprises 14 residues. With 0 bases removed from V and 3 bases from J, the gap between germline ends came to 8 bases. DNA for the CDR3: TGCGCCAGCAGCTTGGAAACAGGGACAGATACGCAGTATTTT. This translates into CASSLETGTDTQYF.

This sequence joins TRBV24-1 and TRBJ2-5; 9 bases agree with TRBD1. CDR1 KGHDR and CDR2 SFDVKD come from the germline V gene. The CDR3 has 16 residues. The junction had 6 bases not matched to a gene; V was cut back by 0 bases and J by 5 bases. The CDR3 spells CATSDLGTGLGETQYF. The CDR3 bases are TGTGCCACCAGTGATTTGGGGACAGGGCTGGGGGAGACCCAGTACTTC.

Many counts were recorded for this clonotype. The rearrangement uses TRBV28 and TRBJ1-6; TRBD1 agrees at 8 bases. The CDR3 has 14 amino acids. Trimming removed 10 bases from V and 3 bases from J; junction bases left unmatched: 5. Looked up from germline, CDR1 is MDHEN and CDR2 is SYDVKM. The CDR3 is CAIQTGGYNSPLHF. The CDR3 DNA reads as TGTGCCATCCAAACAGGGGGCTATAATTCACCCCTCCACTTT.

The J gene is TRBJ2-1, the V gene TRBV4-1, with D maybe TRBD1 (7 bases). The germline gives CDR1 MGHRA, CDR2 YSYEKL. V dropped 1 base and J dropped 5 bases, with 12 bases sitting between them. The CDR3 contains 15 residues. CDR3 in amino acids: CASSQVRGTDNEQFF. CDR3 DNA: TGCGCCAGCAGCCAAGTTCGGGGGACAGACAATGAGCAGTTCTTC.

The table lists this clonotype with many counts. The chain has TRBV7-9 and TRBJ2-7; D remains ambiguous. V lost 5 bases to trimming and J lost 5 bases, with 13 bases between them. CDR3 length: 13 residues. Germline assignment: CDR1 SEHNR and CDR2 FQNEAQ (reference sequence). DNA of the CDR3: TGTGCCAGCAGCCCTCGTGGGTCCCACGAGCAGTACTTC. Its protein product is CASSPRGSHEQYF.

This sequence joins TRBV7-2 and TRBJ2-2; 8 nucleotides line up with TRBD1. Germline V gives CDR1 SGHTA, CDR2 FQGNSA. The CDR3 is 16 amino acids. J lost 2 bases, V lost 0 bases, and 2 bases had no gene match. This CDR3 reads CASSLAGQVNTGELFF. CDR3 nucleotides: TGTGCCAGCAGCTTAGCGGGACAGGTTAACACCGGGGAGCTGTTTTTT.

This clonotype was seen a few times. The genes are TRBV7-2 and TRBJ2-5; 8 bases match TRBD2. Germline CDR1 is SGHTA and CDR2 is FQGNSA. This CDR3 is built from 14 residues. Losses at the gene ends were 6 bases for V and 5 bases for J; bases not matched to a gene: 8. CDR3 amino acids: CASSYRTGGETQYF. In DNA, the CDR3 is TGTGCCAGCAGTTACCGGACGGGAGGGGAGACCCAGTACTTC.

There are many counts of this clonotype. The CDR3 DNA reads TGCGCCAGCAGGCGGACTAGCGGAATCTACGAGCAGTACTTC. It codes for CASRRTSGIYEQYF. The V and J genes are TRBV5-1 and TRBJ2-7, with 10 bases matching TRBD2. CDR1 is SGHRS and CDR2 is YFSETQ in the germline V gene. The CDR3 extends over 14 amino acids. V shed 5 bases, J shed 3 bases, and the junction held 5 bases outside the gene matches.

The chain recombines TRBV16 with TRBJ2-3, with no clear D. Germline V gene lookup returns CDR1 KGHSY and CDR2 FQNENV. The CDR3 runs 14 residues. The V end was cut by 2 bases, the J end by 2 bases, with 8 bases between. The CDR3, as DNA: TGTGCCAGCAGCCAACCGGAATTCACAGATACGCAGTATTTT. Protein sequence: CASSQPEFTDTQYF.

V and J are TRBV6-2 or TRBV6-3 and TRBJ2-1; D is possibly TRBD2 (6 bases). V was pared by 0 bases and J by 12 bases, with 12 bases between. This CDR3 comprises 13 residues. Germline V gives CDR1 MNHEY, CDR2 SVGEGT. CDR3 amino acids: CASSYSGSGLQFF. CDR3 nucleotides: TGTGCCAGCAGTTACTCTGGTAGCGGTTTGCAGTTCTTC.

This clonotype was seen more than once but under ten times. The rearrangement links TRBV18 to TRBJ2-1, with D maybe TRBD1 (6 bases). Trimming shortened V by 0 bases and J by 5 bases, and 14 bases separated the two germline ends. This CDR3 comprises 16 residues. The germline V gene encodes CDR1 KGHSH and CDR2 LQKENI. The CDR3 loop reads CASSPPGAREDNEQFF. The CDR3 DNA sequence: TGTGCCAGCTCACCACCGGGGGCGAGGGAAGACAATGAGCAGTTCTTC. The whole variable domain, filled in from reference TRBV18 and TRBJ2-1, reads NAGVMQNPRHLVRRRGQEARLRCSPMKGHSHVYWYRQLPEEGLKFMVYLQKENIIDESGMPKERFSAEFPKEGPSILRIQQVVRGDSAAYFCASSPPGAREDNEQFFGPGTRLTVL.